This T cell receptor (beta chain) is drawn from a study of blood T cell repertoires in COVID-19. Germline lookup yields CDR1 SGHDN and CDR2 FVKESK. This CDR3 comprises 21 residues. V was clipped by 4 bases and J by 5 bases, with 32 bases between them. In the authors' methods: It was from reference gene primer amplification that nucleated cell counts were estimated. Here immunoSEQ multiplex PCR was the method, and the copy in TCRdb shows in-frame clones only, minus some. Clone size and the V and J calls come from that table; the DNA yielded D and trimming. The sample lists roughly 100,000 clones; almost 95% were seen once.

Sequenced sample: peripheral blood. This chain links TRBV14 with TRBJ1-4, with D perhaps matching TRBD1 (6 bases). The sequence came from a middle-aged man with active COVID-19. The chain's CDR3 is CASSPKRGGGNDRELNEKLFF. The CDR3 bases are TGTGCCAGCAGCCCGAAAAGGGGGGGTGGGAACGACCGGGAGCTCAATGAAAAACTGTTTTTT.